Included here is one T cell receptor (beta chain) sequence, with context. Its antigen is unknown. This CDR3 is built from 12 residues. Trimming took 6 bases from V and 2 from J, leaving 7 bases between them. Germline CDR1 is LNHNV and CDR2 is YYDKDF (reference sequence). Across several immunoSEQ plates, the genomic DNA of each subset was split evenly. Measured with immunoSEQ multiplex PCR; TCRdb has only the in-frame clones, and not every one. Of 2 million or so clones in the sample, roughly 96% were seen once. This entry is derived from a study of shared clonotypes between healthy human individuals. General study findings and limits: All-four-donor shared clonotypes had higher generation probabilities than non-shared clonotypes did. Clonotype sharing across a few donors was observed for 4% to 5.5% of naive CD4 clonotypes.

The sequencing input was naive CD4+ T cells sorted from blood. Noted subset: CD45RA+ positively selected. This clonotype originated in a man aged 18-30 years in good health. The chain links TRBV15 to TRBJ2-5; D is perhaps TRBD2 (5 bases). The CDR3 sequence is CATRRDQETQYF. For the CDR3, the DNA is TGTGCCACCAGGAGGGATCAAGAGACCCAGTACTTC.